This TCR beta chain originates from a study of regulatory T cells in long-lasting Graves disease. The V end lost 4 bases, the J end lost 8 bases, and 14 bases lay between the germline ends. The CDR3 has 13 residues. CDR1 and CDR2 from the germline V gene are LGHDT and YNNKEL (reference sequence). A word on this clonotype: Its antigen remains unidentified.

Study conclusions and caveats: Gene preferences differed: TRBV28, TRBJ1-2, TRBJ2-5 in persistent cases.

Libraries of TCR beta came from iRepertoire HTBI primers plus Arm-PCR of CDR3 regions. TCRdb called the multiplex PCR reads again in MiXCR, with one record for every CDR3 protein. This table holds around 400,000 distinct CDR3 sequences, approximately 22% found once. Time point of the sample: persistent/refractory GD, antithyroid drugs over 5 years with positive TRAb. Isolated PBMC RNA provided the starting material for the TCR library. This chain links TRBV3-1 with TRBJ1-2; unclear D gene. This TCR was sampled from a female donor with Graves disease. Here the sequenced sample was peripheral blood mononuclear cells (PBMCs), taken when the disease was refractory, from a patient treated with antithyroid drugs. CDR3 in DNA: TGTGCCAGCAGCCGGGAAGGAATGTACGGCTACACCTTC. Amino acids: CASSREGMYGYTF.